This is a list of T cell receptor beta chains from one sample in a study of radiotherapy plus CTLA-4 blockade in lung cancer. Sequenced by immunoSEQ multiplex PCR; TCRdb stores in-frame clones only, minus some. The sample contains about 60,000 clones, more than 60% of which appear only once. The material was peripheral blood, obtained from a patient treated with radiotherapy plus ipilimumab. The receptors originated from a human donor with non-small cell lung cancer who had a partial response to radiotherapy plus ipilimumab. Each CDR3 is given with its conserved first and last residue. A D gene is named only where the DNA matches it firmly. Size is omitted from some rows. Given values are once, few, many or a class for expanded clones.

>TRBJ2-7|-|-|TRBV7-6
CASSLAILGDYEQYF
TGTGCCAGCAGCTTAGCGATTTTGGGCGACTACGAGCAGTACTTC
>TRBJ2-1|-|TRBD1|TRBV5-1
CASSLGGDRGNLYNEQFF
TGCGCCAGCAGCTTGGGCGGGGACAGGGGAAACCTCTACAATGAGCAGTTCTTC
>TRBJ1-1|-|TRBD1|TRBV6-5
CASSSDRGGTEAFF
TGTGCCAGCAGTTCGGACAGGGGGGGCACTGAAGCTTTCTTT
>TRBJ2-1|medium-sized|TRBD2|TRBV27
CASRFHTLAGGYNEQFF
TGTGCCAGCAGATTTCATACATTAGCGGGGGGCTACAATGAGCAGTTCTTC
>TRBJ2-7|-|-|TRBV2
CASSGQGPSYEQYF
TGTGCCAGCAGTGGTCAGGGTCCCTCCTACGAGCAGTACTTC
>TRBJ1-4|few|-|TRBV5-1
CASSLAGQGRSEKLFF
TGCGCCAGCAGCTTGGCTGGGCAGGGAAGATCTGAAAAACTGTTTTTT
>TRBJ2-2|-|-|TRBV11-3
CASSFFGGELFF
TGCGCCAGCAGCTTTTTCGGCGGGGAGCTGTTTTTT
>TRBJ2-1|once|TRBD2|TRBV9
CASSALPMGGNNEQFF
TGTGCCAGCAGCGCCCTTCCCATGGGGGGGAACAATGAGCAGTTCTTC
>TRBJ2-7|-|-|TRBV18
CASSPTGVYEQYF
TGTGCCAGCTCACCGACGGGAGTCTACGAGCAGTACTTC
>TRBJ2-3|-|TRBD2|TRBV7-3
CASSLTRASGASTDTQYF
TGTGCCAGCAGCTTAACCAGGGCTAGCGGGGCTAGCACAGATACGCAGTATTTT
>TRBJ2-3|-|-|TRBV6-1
CASSEVLDSTDTQYF
TGTGCCAGCAGTGAAGTGTTGGACTCCACAGATACGCAGTATTTT
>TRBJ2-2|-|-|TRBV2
CASREAQLNTGELFF
TGTGCCAGCAGGGAGGCGCAATTGAACACCGGGGAGCTGTTTTTT
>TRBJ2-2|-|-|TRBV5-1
CASSPTRANTGELFF
TGCGCCAGCAGCCCTACTAGGGCGAACACCGGGGAGCTGTTTTTT
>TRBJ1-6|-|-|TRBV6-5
CASSYGGSPLHF
TGTGCCAGCAGTTACGGAGGATCACCCCTCCACTTT
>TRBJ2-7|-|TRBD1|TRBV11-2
CASSLGDRGVYEQYF
TGTGCCAGCAGCTTAGGGGACAGGGGAGTGTACGAGCAGTACTTC
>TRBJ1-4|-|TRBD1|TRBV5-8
CASSLSGTGGNEKLFF
TGTGCCAGCAGCTTGTCCGGGACAGGGGGGAATGAAAAACTGTTTTTT
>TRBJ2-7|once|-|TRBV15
CATSPGGGPGVYEQYF
TGTGCCACCAGCCCCGGCGGCGGGCCTGGGGTCTACGAGCAGTACTTC
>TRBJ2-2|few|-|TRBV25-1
CASSVRGTGELFF
TGTGCCAGCAGTGTCCGGGGAACCGGGGAGCTGTTTTTT
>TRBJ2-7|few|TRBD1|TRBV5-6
CASSSPDRWYEQYF
TGTGCCAGCAGCTCCCCGGACAGGTGGTACGAGCAGTACTTC
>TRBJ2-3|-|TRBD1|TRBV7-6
CASSVRTGGGSAQYF
TGTGCCAGCAGCGTAAGGACAGGTGGGGGCTCGGCGCAGTATTTT
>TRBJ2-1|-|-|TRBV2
CASSEGPFINNEQFF
TGTGCCAGCAGTGAGGGGCCGTTCATTAACAATGAGCAGTTCTTC
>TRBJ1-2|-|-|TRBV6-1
CASSASRDYGYTF
TGTGCCAGCAGTGCGAGCAGGGACTATGGCTACACCTTC
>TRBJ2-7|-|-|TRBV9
CASSVSGTPYEQYF
TGTGCCAGCAGCGTTTCCGGGACACCCTACGAGCAGTACTTC
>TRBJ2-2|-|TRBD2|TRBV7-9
CASSLVLAANTGELFF
TGTGCCAGCAGCTTAGTACTAGCGGCTAACACCGGGGAGCTGTTTTTT
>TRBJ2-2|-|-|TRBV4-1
CASSQEGDIGELFF
TGCGCCAGCAGCCAAGAAGGGGATATCGGGGAGCTGTTTTTT
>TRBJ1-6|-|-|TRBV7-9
CASSSAGIPPDSPLHF
TGTGCCAGCAGCTCGGCCGGGATCCCGCCAGATTCACCCCTCCACTTT
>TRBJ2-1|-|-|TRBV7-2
CASSLAHTASFYNEQFF
TGTGCCAGCAGCTTAGCGCATACCGCGTCTTTCTACAATGAGCAGTTCTTC
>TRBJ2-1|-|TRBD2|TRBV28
CASSWGGYEQFF
TGTGCCAGCAGTTGGGGGGGTTATGAGCAGTTCTTC